This T cell receptor beta chain derives from a study of T cells after posttransplantation cyclophosphamide. The V gene lost 0 bases and the J gene lost 0 bases, with 17 bases spanning the gap. This CDR3 comprises 18 residues. The germline CDR1 and CDR2 sequences are LGHNA and YNFKEQ. Using immunoSEQ multiplex PCR, the repertoire was profiled, and TCRdb retains in-frame clones only, with some absent. The table lists 650 to 950 clones, around 86% of them singletons. The clonotype originates from a man aged 50-60 years. Specimen: gut tissue. V usage is TRBV4-2 and J usage is TRBJ1-1; D is ambiguous. The CDR3 sequence is CASSQDTYSAGMNTEAFF. DNA of the CDR3: TGTGCCAGCAGCCAAGATACCTACTCCGCAGGCATGAACACTGAAGCTTTCTTT.